This is a list of T cell receptor beta chains from one sample in a study of T cells in Graves' hyperthyroidism and ophthalmopathy. MiXCR, run by TCRdb on the multiplex PCR reads, gives a single entry per CDR3 protein. The sample yields hundreds of thousands of distinct CDR3 sequences, around 15% seen once. The specimen was blood. The receptors originated from a woman aged 40-49 years with Graves' hyperthyroidism. Each CDR3 is given with its conserved first and last residue. The D gene is left open where the match is weak. Not all rows give a size; the values are once, few, many and, for expanded clones, a class.

>.|TRBJ2-1|TRBV2|16|TRBD2
CASSDSGLAGFNEQFF
TGTGCCAGCAGTGACTCGGGACTAGCGGGATTCAATGAGCAGTTCTTC
>many|TRBJ2-1|TRBV30|14|TRBD1
CAWSGGGSWNEQFF
TGTGCCTGGAGTGGAGGGGGCAGCTGGAATGAGCAGTTCTTC
>few|TRBJ1-2|TRBV29-1|12|.
CSGGGANYGYTF
TGCAGCGGGGGGGGAGCTAACTATGGCTACACCTTC
>.|TRBJ2-1|TRBV20-1|12|TRBD1
CSARTGEDEQFF
TGCAGTGCTCGGACAGGGGAAGATGAGCAGTTCTTC
>.|TRBJ2-2|TRBV29-1|13|.
CSVGQENTGELFF
TGCAGCGTTGGGCAAGAGAACACCGGGGAGCTGTTTTTT
>many|TRBJ2-3|TRBV5-1|14|.
CASSLGQSTDTQYF
TGTGCCAGCAGTTTAGGTCAGAGCACAGATACGCAGTATTTT
>.|TRBJ2-1|TRBV27|15|TRBD1
CASSLGGQGANEQFF
TGTGCCAGCAGTTTAGGGGGACAGGGGGCCAATGAGCAGTTCTTC
>many|TRBJ2-2|TRBV6-1|18|.
CASSTSLVLFANTGELFF
TGTGCCAGCAGTACCTCACTAGTGCTGTTCGCGAACACCGGGGAGCTGTTTTTT
>.|TRBJ1-5|TRBV20-1|13|TRBD1
CSASTGDGQPQHF
TGCAGTGCCTCAACAGGGGATGGACAGCCCCAGCATTTT
>.|TRBJ2-5|TRBV6-2/TRBV6-3|16|.
CASSYSMDDSQETQYF
TGTGCCAGCAGTTACTCGATGGATGACAGCCAAGAGACCCAGTACTTC
>many|TRBJ2-1|TRBV27|15|TRBD2
CASSLWGGSYNEQFF
TGTGCCAGCAGTTTATGGGGGGGCTCCTACAATGAGCAGTTCTTC
>.|TRBJ2-7|TRBV19|15|.
CASSPLIAATYEQYF
TGTGCCAGTAGCCCCCTCATTGCGGCAACCTACGAGCAGTACTTC
>.|TRBJ2-1|TRBV24-1|13|.
CATSDSTYNEQLF
TGTGCCACCAGTGACTCGACCTACAATGAGCAGCTCTTC
>many|TRBJ2-1|TRBV27|16|.
CANLKGGGRAGNEQFF
TGTGCCAACCTGAAAGGGGGAGGGAGGGCCGGTAATGAGCAGTTCTTC
>many|TRBJ1-5|TRBV2|15|.
CASRGDRSSNQPQHF
TGTGCCAGCAGAGGAGACAGGAGTAGCAATCAGCCCCAGCATTTT
>many|TRBJ2-3|TRBV24-1|17|TRBD2
CATSDFELAGEGDTQYF
TGTGCCACCAGTGATTTCGAACTAGCGGGAGAGGGAGATACGCAGTATTTT
>many|TRBJ2-1|TRBV2|13|.
CATTGTPGGEQFF
TGTGCCACCACCGGGACTCCCGGCGGTGAGCAGTTCTTC